This T cell receptor beta chain was sequenced for a study of T cells in localized non-small cell lung cancer. Study-wide findings and caveats: Adjacent lung exhibited a median of about 57 among the 100 most abundant tumor clones. Elevated circulating T cell density in blood was associated with longer overall survival. Uninvolved adjacent lung had more T cell clonality than any other tissue, topping tumor.

This CDR3 is 14 amino acids long. Germline V lookup: CDR1 SGHNT, CDR2 YENEEA. The germline V and J ends were trimmed by 5 bases and 8 bases, with 16 bases remaining between them. Using immunoSEQ multiplex PCR, the repertoire was profiled, and TCRdb retains in-frame clones only, with some absent. Here the sample spans under 15,000 clones, about 30% being singletons. This clone has a count of ten or more. The antigen remains undetermined. The receptor comes from a female donor over 55 with stage I lung adenocarcinoma. Sequencing was performed on lung tumor tissue, taken before any cancer treatment. The chain uses TRBV11-3 and TRBJ2-4; D not resolved. CDR3 nucleotides: TGTGCCAGCAGCCCCCTTTGGCCCCCTGACATTCAGTACTTC. Translation: CASSPLWPPDIQYF.